This T cell receptor beta chain originates from a study of OX40 agonist ivuxolimab in advanced cancers. Study-level information: Partial responses occurred in Three dose-escalation patients, one with hepatocellular carcinoma and two with cutaneous melanoma.

Germline V gives CDR1 SQVTM, CDR2 ANQGSEA. V trimming: 6 bases; J trimming: 6 bases; junction bases outside the gene matches: 12. The CDR3 contains 14 residues. A note on this clone: Its antigen is not identified.

Sequencing used immunoSEQ multiplex PCR; TCRdb keeps in-frame clones, though not all of them. Of around 140,000 clones listed, around 93% were seen once; the top ten hold 1%. Findings and caveats of the study: Blood T cells, both CD4+ and CD8+, expanded clonally by week 6 at 0.1 to 3.0 mg/kg.

This chain links TRBV29-1 with TRBJ2-3; 7 bases are a match to TRBD2. This material consisted of CD4+ or CD8+ T cells sorted from blood, taken in a trial of the OX40 agonist ivuxolimab. The source is an adult with an advanced solid tumor such as melanoma, head and neck, liver or kidney cancer. CDR3 coding DNA: TGCAGCGTCGCCGGGGGGAGCGGACTCGATACGCAGTATTTT. Its translation is CSVAGGSGLDTQYF.